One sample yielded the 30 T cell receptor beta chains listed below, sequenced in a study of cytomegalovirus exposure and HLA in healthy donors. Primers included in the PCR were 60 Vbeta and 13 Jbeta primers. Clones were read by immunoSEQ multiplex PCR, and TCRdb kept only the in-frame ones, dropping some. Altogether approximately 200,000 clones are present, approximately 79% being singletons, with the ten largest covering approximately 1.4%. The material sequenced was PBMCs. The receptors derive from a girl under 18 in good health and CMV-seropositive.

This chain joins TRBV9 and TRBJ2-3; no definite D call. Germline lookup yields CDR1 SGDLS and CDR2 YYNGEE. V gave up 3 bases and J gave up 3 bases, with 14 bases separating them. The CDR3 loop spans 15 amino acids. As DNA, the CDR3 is TGTGCCAGCAGCGCAAAGCCGGTGTGGACAGATACGCAGTATTTT. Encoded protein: CASSAKPVWTDTQYF.

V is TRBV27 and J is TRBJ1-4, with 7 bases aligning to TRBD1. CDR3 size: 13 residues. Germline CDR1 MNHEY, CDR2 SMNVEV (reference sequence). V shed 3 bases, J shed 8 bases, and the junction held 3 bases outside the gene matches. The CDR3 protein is CASSFTGDEKLFF. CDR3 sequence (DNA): TGTGCCAGCAGTTTTACAGGGGACGAAAAACTGTTTTTT.

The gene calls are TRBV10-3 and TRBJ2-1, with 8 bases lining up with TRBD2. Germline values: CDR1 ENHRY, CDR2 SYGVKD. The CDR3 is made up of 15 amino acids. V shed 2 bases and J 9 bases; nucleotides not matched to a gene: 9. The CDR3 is CAISETSGSWGEQFF. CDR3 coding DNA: TGTGCCATCAGTGAGACTAGCGGATCGTGGGGTGAGCAGTTCTTC.

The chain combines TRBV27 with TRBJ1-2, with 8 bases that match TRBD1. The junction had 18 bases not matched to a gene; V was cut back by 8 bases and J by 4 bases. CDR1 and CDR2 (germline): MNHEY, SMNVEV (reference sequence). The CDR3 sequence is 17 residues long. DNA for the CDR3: TGTGCCAGCGGGGGGACAGGTGCCCCCTTTTCGGGCTATGGCTACACCTTC. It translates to CASGGTGAPFSGYGYTF.

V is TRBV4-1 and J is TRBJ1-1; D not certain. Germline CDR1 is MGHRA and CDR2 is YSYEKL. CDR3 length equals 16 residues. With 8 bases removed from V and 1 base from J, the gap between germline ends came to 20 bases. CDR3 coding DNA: TGCGCCAGCCGTCCCACCAACGGGAGCCCGAACACTGAAGCTTTCTTT. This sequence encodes CASRPTNGSPNTEAFF.

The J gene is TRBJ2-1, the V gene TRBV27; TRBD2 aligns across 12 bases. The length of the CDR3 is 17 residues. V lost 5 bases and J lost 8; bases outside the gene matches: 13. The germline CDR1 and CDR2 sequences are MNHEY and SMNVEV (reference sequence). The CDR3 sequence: CASSRSPGTSGLDEQFF. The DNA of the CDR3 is TGTGCCAGCAGTCGCTCACCCGGGACTAGCGGGTTAGATGAGCAGTTCTTC.

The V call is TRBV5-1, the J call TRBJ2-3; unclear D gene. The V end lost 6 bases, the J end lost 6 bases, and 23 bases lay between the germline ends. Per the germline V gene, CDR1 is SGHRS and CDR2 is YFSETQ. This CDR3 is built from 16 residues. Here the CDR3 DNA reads TGCGCCAGCACCCAACCCCCGGCCACCCCCGGGGATACGCAGTATTTT. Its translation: CASTQPPATPGDTQYF.

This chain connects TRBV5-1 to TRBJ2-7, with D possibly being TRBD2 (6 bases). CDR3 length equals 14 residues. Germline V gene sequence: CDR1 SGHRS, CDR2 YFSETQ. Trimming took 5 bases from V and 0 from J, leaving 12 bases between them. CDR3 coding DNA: TGCGCCAGCAGTCGGGACTCCTTCTCCTACGAGCAGTACTTC. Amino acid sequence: CASSRDSFSYEQYF.

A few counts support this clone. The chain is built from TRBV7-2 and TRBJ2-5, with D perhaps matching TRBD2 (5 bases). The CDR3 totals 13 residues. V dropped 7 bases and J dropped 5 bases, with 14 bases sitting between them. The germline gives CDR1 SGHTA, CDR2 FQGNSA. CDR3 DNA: TGTGCCAGCACCCAGGAGGTTAGGGAGACCCAGTACTTC. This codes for CASTQEVRETQYF.

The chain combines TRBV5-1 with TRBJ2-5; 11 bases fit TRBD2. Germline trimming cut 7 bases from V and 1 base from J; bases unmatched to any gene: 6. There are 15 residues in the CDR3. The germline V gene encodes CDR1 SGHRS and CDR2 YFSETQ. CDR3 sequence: CASGTSGGRQETQYF. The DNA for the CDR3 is TGCGCCAGCGGAACTAGCGGGGGACGCCAAGAGACCCAGTACTTC.

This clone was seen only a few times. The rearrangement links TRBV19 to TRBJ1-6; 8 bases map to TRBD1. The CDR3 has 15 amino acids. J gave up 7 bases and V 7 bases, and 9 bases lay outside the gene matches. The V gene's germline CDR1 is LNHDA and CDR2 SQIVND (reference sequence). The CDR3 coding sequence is TGTGCCAGTAAATGGGCGGGACAGGAAAATTCACCCCTCCACTTT. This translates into CASKWAGQENSPLHF.

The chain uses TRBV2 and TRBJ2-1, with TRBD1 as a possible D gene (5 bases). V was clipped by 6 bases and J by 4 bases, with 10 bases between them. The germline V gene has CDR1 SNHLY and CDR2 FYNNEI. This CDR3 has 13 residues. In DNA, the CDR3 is TGTGCCAGCAGAAAACAGGAGTACAATGAGCAGTTCTTC. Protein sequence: CASRKQEYNEQFF.

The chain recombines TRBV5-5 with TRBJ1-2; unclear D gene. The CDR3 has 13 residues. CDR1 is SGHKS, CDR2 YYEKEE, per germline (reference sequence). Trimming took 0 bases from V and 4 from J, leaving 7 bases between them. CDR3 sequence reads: CASSLDLVYGYTF. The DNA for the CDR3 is TGTGCCAGCAGCTTGGACTTGGTCTATGGCTACACCTTC.

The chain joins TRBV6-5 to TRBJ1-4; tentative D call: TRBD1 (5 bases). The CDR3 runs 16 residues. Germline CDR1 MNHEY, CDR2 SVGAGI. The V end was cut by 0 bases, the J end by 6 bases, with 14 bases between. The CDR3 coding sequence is TGTGCCAGCAGTTACTCTACAGGCCCCGCGGATGAAAAACTGTTTTTT. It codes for CASSYSTGPADEKLFF.

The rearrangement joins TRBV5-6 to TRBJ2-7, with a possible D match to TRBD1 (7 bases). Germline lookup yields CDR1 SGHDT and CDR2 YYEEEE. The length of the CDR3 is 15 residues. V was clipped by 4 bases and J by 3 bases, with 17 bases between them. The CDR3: CASSGGTDAIYEQYF. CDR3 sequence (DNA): TGTGCCAGCAGCGGGGGGACAGATGCTATCTACGAGCAGTACTTC.

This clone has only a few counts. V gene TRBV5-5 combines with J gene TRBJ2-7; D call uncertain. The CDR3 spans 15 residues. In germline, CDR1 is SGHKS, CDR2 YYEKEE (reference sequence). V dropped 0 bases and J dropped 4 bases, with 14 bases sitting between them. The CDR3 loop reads CASSLAPARQYEQYF. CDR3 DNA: TGTGCCAGCAGCTTGGCACCGGCCAGACAATACGAGCAGTACTTC.

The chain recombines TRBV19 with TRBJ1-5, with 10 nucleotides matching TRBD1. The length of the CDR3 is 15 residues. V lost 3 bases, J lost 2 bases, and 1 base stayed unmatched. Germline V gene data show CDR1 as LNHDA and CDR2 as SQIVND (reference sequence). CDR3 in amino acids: CASSIGTGGNQPQHF. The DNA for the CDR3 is TGTGCCAGTAGTATCGGGACAGGGGGCAATCAGCCCCAGCATTTT.

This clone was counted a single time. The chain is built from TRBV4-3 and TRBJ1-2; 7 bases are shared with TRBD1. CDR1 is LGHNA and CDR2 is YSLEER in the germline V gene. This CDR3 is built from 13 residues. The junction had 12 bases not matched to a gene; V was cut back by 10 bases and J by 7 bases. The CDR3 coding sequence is TGCGCCAACGCCGGGACAGATCAATGTGGCTACACCTTC. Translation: CANAGTDQCGYTF.

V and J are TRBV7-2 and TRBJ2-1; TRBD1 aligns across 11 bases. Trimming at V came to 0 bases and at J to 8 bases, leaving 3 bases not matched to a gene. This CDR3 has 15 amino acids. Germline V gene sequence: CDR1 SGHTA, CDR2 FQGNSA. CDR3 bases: TGTGCCAGCAGCTTAGCGGGACAGGGGGTATATGAGCAGTTCTTC. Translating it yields CASSLAGQGVYEQFF. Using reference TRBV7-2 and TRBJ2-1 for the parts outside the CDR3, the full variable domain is GAGVSQSPSNKVTEKGKDVELRCDPISGHTALYWYRQSLGQGLEFLIYFQGNSAPDKSGLPSDRFSAERTGGSVSTLTIQRTQQEDSAVYLCASSLAGQGVYEQFFGPGTRLTVL.

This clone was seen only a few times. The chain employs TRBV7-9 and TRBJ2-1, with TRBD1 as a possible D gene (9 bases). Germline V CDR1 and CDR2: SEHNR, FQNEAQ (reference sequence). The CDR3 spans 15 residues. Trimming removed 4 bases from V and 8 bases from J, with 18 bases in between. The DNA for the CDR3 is TGTGCCAGCAGCTCGGGGGGGACAGGGCTCGATGAGCAGTTCTTC. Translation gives CASSSGGTGLDEQFF. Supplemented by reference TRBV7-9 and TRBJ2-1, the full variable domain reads DTGVSQNPRHKITKRGQNVTFRCDPISEHNRLYWYRQTLGQGPEFLTYFQNEAQLEKSRLLSDRFSAERPKGSFSTLEIQRTEQGDSAMYLCASSSGGTGLDEQFFGPGTRLTVL.

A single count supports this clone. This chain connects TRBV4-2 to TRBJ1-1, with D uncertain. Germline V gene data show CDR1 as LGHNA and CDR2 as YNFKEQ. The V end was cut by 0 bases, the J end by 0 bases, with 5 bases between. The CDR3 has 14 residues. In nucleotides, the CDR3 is TGTGCCAGCAGCCAAGACGGGGTGAACACTGAAGCTTTCTTT. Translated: CASSQDGVNTEAFF.

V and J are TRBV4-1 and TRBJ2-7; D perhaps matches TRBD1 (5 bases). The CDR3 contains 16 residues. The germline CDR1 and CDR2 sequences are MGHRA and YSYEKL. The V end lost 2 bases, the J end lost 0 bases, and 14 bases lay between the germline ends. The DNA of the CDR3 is TGCGCCAGCAGCCAACAGGGTTACCCTAACTCCTACGAGCAGTACTTC. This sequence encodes CASSQQGYPNSYEQYF.

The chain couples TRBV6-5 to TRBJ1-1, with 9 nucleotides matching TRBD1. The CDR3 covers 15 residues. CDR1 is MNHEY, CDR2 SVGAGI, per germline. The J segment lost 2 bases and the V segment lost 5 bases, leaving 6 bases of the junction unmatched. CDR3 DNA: TGTGCCAGCAGTGCAGGGACAGGGCGTAACACTGAAGCTTTCTTT. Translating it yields CASSAGTGRNTEAFF.

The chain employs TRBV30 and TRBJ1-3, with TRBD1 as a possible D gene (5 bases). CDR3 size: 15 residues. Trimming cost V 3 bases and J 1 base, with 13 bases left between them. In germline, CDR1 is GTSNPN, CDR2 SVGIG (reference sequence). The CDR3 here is CAWRFPGGSGNTIYF. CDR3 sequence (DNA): TGTGCCTGGAGATTTCCGGGGGGGTCTGGAAACACCATATATTTT. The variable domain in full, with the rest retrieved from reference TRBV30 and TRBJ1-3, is SQTIHQWPATLVQPVGSPLSLECTVEGTSNPNLYWYRQAAGRGLQLLFYSVGIGQISSEVPQNLSASRPQDRQFILSSKKLLLSDSGFYLCAWRFPGGSGNTIYFGEGSWLTVV.

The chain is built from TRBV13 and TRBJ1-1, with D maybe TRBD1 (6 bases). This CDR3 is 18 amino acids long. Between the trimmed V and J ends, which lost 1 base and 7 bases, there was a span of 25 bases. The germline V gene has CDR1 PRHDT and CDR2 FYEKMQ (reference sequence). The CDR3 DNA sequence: TGTGCCAGCAGCTTAGCCGGGGGGGCAGGCGGAGTTGGGGATGAAGCTTTCTTT. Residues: CASSLAGGAGGVGDEAFF.

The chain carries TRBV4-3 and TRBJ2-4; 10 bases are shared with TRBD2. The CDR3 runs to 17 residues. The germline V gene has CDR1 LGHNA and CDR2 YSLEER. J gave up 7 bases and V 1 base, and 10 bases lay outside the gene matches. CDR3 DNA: TGCGCCAGCAGCCAAGGAGCGGGGGGGCTTAAGAAGAACATTCAGTACTTC. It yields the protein CASSQGAGGLKKNIQYF.

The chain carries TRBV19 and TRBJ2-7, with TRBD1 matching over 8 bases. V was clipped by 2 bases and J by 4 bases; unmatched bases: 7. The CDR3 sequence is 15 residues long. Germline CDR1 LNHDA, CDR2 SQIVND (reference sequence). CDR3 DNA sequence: TGTGCCAGTAGTATACTCGGACAGGGATCTTACGAGCAGTACTTC. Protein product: CASSILGQGSYEQYF.

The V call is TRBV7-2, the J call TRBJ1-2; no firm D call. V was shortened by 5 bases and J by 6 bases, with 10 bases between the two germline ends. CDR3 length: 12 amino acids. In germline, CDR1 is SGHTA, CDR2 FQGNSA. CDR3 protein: CASSLERNGYTF. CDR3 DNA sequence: TGTGCCAGCAGCCTCGAGAGAAATGGCTACACCTTC.

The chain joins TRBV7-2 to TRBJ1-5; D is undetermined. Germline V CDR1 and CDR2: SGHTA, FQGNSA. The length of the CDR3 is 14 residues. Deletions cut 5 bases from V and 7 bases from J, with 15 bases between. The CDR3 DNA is TGTGCCAGCAGCCCCGCGGAGCCGGGGCAGCCCCAGCATTTT. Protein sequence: CASSPAEPGQPQHF.

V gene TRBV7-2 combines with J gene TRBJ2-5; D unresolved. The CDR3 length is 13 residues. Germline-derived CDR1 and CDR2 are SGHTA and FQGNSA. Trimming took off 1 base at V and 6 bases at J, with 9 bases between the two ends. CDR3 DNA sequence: TGTGCCAGCAGCTTAGATCCTAGGCAGACCCAGTACTTC. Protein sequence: CASSLDPRQTQYF.